The 18 T cell receptor beta chains reported below all come from one sample, sequenced in a study of blood T cell repertoires in COVID-19. Profiled with immunoSEQ multiplex PCR; TCRdb holds only in-frame clones, not every one. The table includes 350,000 to 450,000 clones, roughly nine tenths detected once. Sample: PBMCs or T cells enriched from blood (not recorded which). These receptors all stem from a woman in her thirties or forties who had been exposed to COVID-19.

The V gene is TRBV6-2 or TRBV6-3, the J gene TRBJ1-1; the D gene is possibly TRBD1 (6 bases). This CDR3 region has 15 residues. The V end lost 2 bases, the J end lost 11 bases, and 21 bases lay between the germline ends. The germline V gene has CDR1 MNHEY and CDR2 SVGEGT. The CDR3 DNA is TGTGCCAGCAGTTACCCTGCGGGGGCGGAAGGGAAGGCTTTCTTT. It yields the protein CASSYPAGAEGKAFF.

The chain has TRBV5-1 and TRBJ1-1; D is perhaps TRBD1 (6 bases). Germline CDR1 SGHRS, CDR2 YFSETQ. The CDR3 loop spans 14 amino acids. Trimming took 0 bases from V and 4 from J, leaving 10 bases between them. The DNA of the CDR3 is TGCGCCAGCAGCTTGGACAGGGCCGGCACTGAAGCTTTCTTT. Its translation is CASSLDRAGTEAFF. The full variable domain, rest sourced from reference TRBV5-1 and TRBJ1-1, is KAGVTQTPRYLIKTRGQQVTLSCSPISGHRSVSWYQQTPGQGLQFLFEYFSETQRNKGNFPGRFSGRQFSNSRSEMNVSTLELGDSALYLCASSLDRAGTEAFFGQGTRLTVV.

The J gene is TRBJ2-2, the V gene TRBV19, with a tentative D call TRBD2 (7 bases). Germline V gene lookup returns CDR1 LNHDA and CDR2 SQIVND (reference sequence). V was cut by 6 bases and J by 5 bases, with 13 bases left in between. This CDR3 is 14 amino acids long. The CDR3 region has the DNA TGTGCCAGTAGGGGGGGGCCGGGTACCGGGGAGCTGTTTTTT. Residues: CASRGGPGTGELFF.

The V and J genes are TRBV20-1 and TRBJ1-2, with D unresolved. CDR3 length: 12 amino acids. Germline CDR1 is DFQATT and CDR2 is SNEGSKA (reference sequence). Trimming left V 3 bases short and J 3 bases short, with 8 bases between. The CDR3 spells CSASRGDYGYTF. CDR3 nucleotides: TGCAGTGCTAGTCGGGGTGACTATGGCTACACCTTC.

The chain combines TRBV4-1 with TRBJ2-1, with D uncertain. Trimming took 0 bases from V and 0 from J, leaving 9 bases between them. CDR1 and CDR2 (germline): MGHRA, YSYEKL. CDR3 size: 16 residues. CDR3 DNA sequence: TGCGCCAGCAGCCAAGAGACTGGAAGCTCCTACAATGAGCAGTTCTTC. It codes for CASSQETGSSYNEQFF.

V and J are TRBV5-4 and TRBJ2-5, with TRBD2 matching 12 bases. This CDR3 region has 16 residues. Per germline, CDR1 SGHNT and CDR2 YYREEE (reference sequence). J lost 2 bases, V lost 0 bases, and 2 bases had no gene match. In DNA form, the CDR3 reads TGTGCCAGCAGCTTGGAAGGACTAGCGGGGCAAGAGACCCAGTACTTC. Translated, it gives CASSLEGLAGQETQYF.

This sequence joins TRBV12-5 and TRBJ1-3; D not certain. Trimming took off 3 bases at V and 0 bases at J, with 12 bases between the two ends. CDR1 and CDR2 from the germline V gene are LGHNT and FRNRAP. The CDR3 contains 16 residues. The CDR3 DNA sequence: TGTGCTAGTGGTTTTAGGTCGACAAACTCTGGAAACACCATATATTTT. It specifies CASGFRSTNSGNTIYF.

This clone appeared a single time. V and J are TRBV30 and TRBJ1-1, with 7 bases lining up with TRBD1. After removal of 0 bases from V and 0 bases from J, the junction contained 7 bases not matched to a gene. The germline V gene has CDR1 GTSNPN and CDR2 SVGIG (reference sequence). The CDR3 length is 16 residues. The CDR3 is CAWSVGGQTMNTEAFF. As DNA, the CDR3 is TGTGCCTGGAGTGTAGGGGGACAGACCATGAACACTGAAGCTTTCTTT.

The chain recombines TRBV2 with TRBJ1-1; the D gene is possibly TRBD1 (5 bases). V was clipped by 3 bases and J by 6 bases, with 17 bases between them. The V gene's germline CDR1 is SNHLY and CDR2 FYNNEI. The CDR3 runs to 15 residues. The CDR3 region has the DNA TGTGCCAGCAGTGAGGGACTCTTGACAACCCCTGAAGCTTTCTTT. As protein: CASSEGLLTTPEAFF.

V and J are TRBV19 and TRBJ2-5; TRBD1 aligns across 12 bases. V was pared by 5 bases and J by 5 bases, with 9 bases of the junction left unmatched. Per germline, CDR1 LNHDA and CDR2 SQIVND (reference sequence). This CDR3 region has 16 residues. The CDR3 sequence: CASSSGGTGGWETQYF. DNA of the CDR3: TGTGCCAGTAGTTCGGGAGGGACAGGGGGCTGGGAGACCCAGTACTTC.

This chain uses TRBV25-1 with TRBJ2-5, with 10 bases lining up with TRBD2. V was clipped by 3 bases and J by 9 bases; unmatched bases: 10. Germline CDR1 MGHDK, CDR2 SYGVNS. The CDR3 is made up of 15 amino acids. The CDR3 nucleotides read TGTGCCAGCAGTGATTCCAGCGGGAGGGTAGGGGCCCAGTACTTC. Translating gives CASSDSSGRVGAQYF. The full variable domain, with the rest looked up from reference TRBV25-1 and TRBJ2-5, is EADIYQTPRYLVIGTGKKITLECSQTMGHDKMYWYQQDPGMELHLIHYSYGVNSTEKGDLSSESTVSRIRTEHFPLTLESARPSHTSQYLCASSDSSGRVGAQYFGPGTRLLVL.

This chain links TRBV4-1 with TRBJ1-6, with TRBD1 matching 7 bases. The CDR3 spans 15 residues. Germline assignment: CDR1 MGHRA and CDR2 YSYEKL. Trimming removed 3 bases from V and 10 bases from J; junction bases left unmatched: 9. The CDR3 DNA sequence: TGCGCCAGCAGCCAGCCGAGACAGGGAACCTCACCCCTCCACTTT. Its protein product is CASSQPRQGTSPLHF.

The chain couples TRBV19 to TRBJ1-3; possibly TRBD1 for D (5 bases). The germline CDR1 and CDR2 sequences are LNHDA and SQIVND (reference sequence). The V end lost 2 bases, the J end lost 2 bases, and 13 bases lay between the germline ends. The CDR3 sequence is 16 residues long. CDR3 sequence: CASSIRGSDTGNTIYF. CDR3 DNA: TGTGCCAGTAGTATACGCGGTTCGGACACTGGAAACACCATATATTTT.

This clone was recorded once. The chain joins TRBV9 to TRBJ2-1, with 8 bases that match TRBD1. J was trimmed by 7 bases and V by 3 bases; bases with no gene match: 6. Germline loops: CDR1 SGDLS, CDR2 YYNGEE. The CDR3 is 14 residues long. CDR3 nucleotides: TGTGCCAGCAGCGCGAGGACAGGGAGGAATGAGCAGTTCTTC. The encoded protein is CASSARTGRNEQFF.

This clone was counted once. The genes are TRBV10-3 and TRBJ1-1, with D unclear. There are 18 residues in the CDR3. The V and J ends lost 4 bases and 3 bases respectively, with 24 bases between them. The germline V gene encodes CDR1 ENHRY and CDR2 SYGVKD. The CDR3 sequence: CAISVHGLDPRRDTEAFF. The CDR3 coding sequence is TGTGCCATCAGTGTTCATGGCCTCGACCCAAGGAGGGACACTGAAGCTTTCTTT.

The CDR3 here is CASSFSLSTDTQYF. CDR3 DNA: TGTGCCAGCAGCTTCTCCCTCAGTACAGATACGCAGTATTTT. This sequence joins TRBV11-2 and TRBJ2-3; D uncertain. The CDR3 has 14 amino acids. Trimming stripped 3 bases from V and 3 bases from J, with 10 bases between. CDR1 and CDR2 from the germline V gene are SGHAT and FQNNGV.

This clone has a single count. The chain carries TRBV20-1 and TRBJ2-2; maybe TRBD2 (5 bases). Germline lookup yields CDR1 DFQATT and CDR2 SNEGSKA (reference sequence). V lost 5 bases and J 0 bases, leaving 10 bases between the germline ends. The CDR3 is 14 residues long. The CDR3 is CSAGGLTNTGELFF. CDR3 in DNA: TGCAGTGCTGGTGGACTGACGAACACCGGGGAGCTGTTTTTT.

The V gene is TRBV6-2 or TRBV6-3, the J gene TRBJ1-1; no clear D gene. V was shortened by 2 bases and J by 7 bases, with 14 bases between the two germline ends. The V gene's germline CDR1 is MNHEY and CDR2 SVGEGT. This CDR3 is built from 14 residues. The DNA of the CDR3 is TGTGCCAGCAGTTACGTTGTGTTTGACTTTGAAGCTTTCTTT. Its translation: CASSYVVFDFEAFF.